This is a list of T cell receptor beta chains from one sample in a study of blood T cell repertoires in COVID-19. Measured with immunoSEQ multiplex PCR; TCRdb has only the in-frame clones, and not every one. The sample lists fewer than 100,000 clones, around 80% occurring once. The sample taken for sequencing was peripheral blood. The receptors shown here come from a man between 50 and 59 years old with acute or convalescent COVID-19. Both conserved end residues are part of each CDR3. The D gene is left open where the match is weak. Size tells how often a clone was seen (once, few, many) or the class of an expanded clone, and some rows leave it out.

>TRBJ2-1|.|TRBV19|TRBD2
TGTGCCAGTAGTATGGCGGGAGGGCCCTACAATGAGCAGTTCTTC
CASSMAGGPYNEQFF
>TRBJ1-1|.|TRBV28|.
TGTGCCAGCAGTACGAGCCTCACTGAAGCTTTCTTT
CASSTSLTEAFF
>TRBJ1-2|.|TRBV12-5|.
TGTGCTAGTACCACAGTAGCTAACTATGGCTACACCTTC
CASTTVANYGYTF
>TRBJ1-2|.|TRBV6-5|.
TGTGCCAGCAGTTACTCTGGGGCCAGCTATGGCTACACCTTC
CASSYSGASYGYTF
>TRBJ1-1|.|TRBV6-5|TRBD1
TGTGCCAGCAGCTGGACAGGGGTGGACACTGAAGCTTTCTTT
CASSWTGVDTEAFF
>TRBJ1-1|.|TRBV6-5|.
TGTGCCAGCAGCCGGGGACTGGGGAACACTGAAGCTTTCTTT
CASSRGLGNTEAFF
>TRBJ2-3|.|TRBV7-6|.
TGTGCCAGCAGCCCCTCGGACAGATTCACAGATACGCAGTATTTT
CASSPSDRFTDTQYF
>TRBJ1-4|.|TRBV9|TRBD1
TGTGCCAGCACCCTTGGGGATGCAGGGGGCGAAAAACTGTTTTTT
CASTLGDAGGEKLFF
>TRBJ1-2|.|TRBV6-1|.
TGTGCCAGCAGTGAAGCGTCAGGGGCTGGCTACACCTTC
CASSEASGAGYTF
>TRBJ2-2|.|TRBV7-3|.
TGTGCCAGCAGCGTCCAGAACACCGGGGAGCTGTTTTTT
CASSVQNTGELFF
>TRBJ1-4|.|TRBV2|TRBD1
TGTGCCAGCAGTGATAGGACAGGGGCCGCCGCACGTGAAAAACTGTTTTTT
CASSDRTGAAAREKLFF
>TRBJ1-3|few|TRBV10-3|TRBD1
TGTGCCATCAGTGCTCCGACAGGGTTTGGAAACACCATATATTTT
CAISAPTGFGNTIYF
>TRBJ1-1|.|TRBV5-1|.
TGCGCCAGCAGCTTGAGGGGCATGAACACTGAAGCTTTCTTT
CASSLRGMNTEAFF
>TRBJ1-1|.|TRBV4-2|TRBD1
TGTGCCAGCAGCCAAGCGGGGACAGGGGGTAACACTGAAGCTTTCTTT
CASSQAGTGGNTEAFF
>TRBJ1-2|.|TRBV4-3|.
TGCGCCAGCAGCCAAGGGGACGGGGGGTCAAACTATGGCTACACCTTC
CASSQGDGGSNYGYTF
>TRBJ2-1|.|TRBV5-1|TRBD2
TGCGCCAGCAGCTTGCGAGCGGGAGGGTTGGATGAGCAGTTCTTC
CASSLRAGGLDEQFF
>TRBJ2-2|.|TRBV19|.
TGTGCCAGTAGTGGCAGGGGCGAACACCGGGAGCTGTTTTTT
CASSGRGEHRELFF
>TRBJ1-2|.|TRBV29-1|.
TGCAGCGTTGTTGTAGGTGTTGGAGGCGGCTACACCTTC
CSVVVGVGGGYTF
>TRBJ1-4|.|TRBV7-9|.
TGTGCCAGCAGCTTAACGGAGTTAACTAATGAAAAACTGTTTTTT
CASSLTELTNEKLFF
>TRBJ1-2|.|TRBV5-4|TRBD1
TGTGCCAGCAGCCCGACAGGGACAGGGGGGAGCTACACCTTC
CASSPTGTGGSYTF
>TRBJ2-1|.|TRBV2|.
TGTGCCAGCAGCGCCGTCGGGGAGCAGTTCTTC
CASSAVGEQFF
>TRBJ1-2|.|TRBV2|.
TGTGCCAGCAGTGTTTCGAGAGGGTGGGAGGGCTACACCTTC
CASSVSRGWEGYTF
>TRBJ2-3|.|TRBV6-5|.
TGTGCCAGCAGACTAGCACGGGGGAGCACAGATACGCAGTATTTT
CASRLARGSTDTQYF
>TRBJ2-1|.|TRBV7-2|TRBD1
TGTGCCAGCAGCCCAGGGACAGGCAATGAGCAGTTCTTC
CASSPGTGNEQFF
>TRBJ2-1|.|TRBV4-1|TRBD2
TGCGCCAGCAGCCCAGAGGCGATAAGCGGGCTAGCGGATCACAATGAGCAGTTCTTC
CASSPEAISGLADHNEQFF
>TRBJ1-5|.|TRBV30|.
TGTGCCTGGGATCTCCAGGGATCTCAGCCCCAGCATTTT
CAWDLQGSQPQHF
>TRBJ2-7|.|TRBV5-4|.
TGTGCCAGCAGCTATGACTCGTACGAGCAGTACTTC
CASSYDSYEQYF
>TRBJ2-7|.|TRBV27|.
TGTGCCAGCAGTTTATACGGGGCCTACGAGCAGTACTTC
CASSLYGAYEQYF
>TRBJ1-3|.|TRBV5-4|.
TGTGCCAGCAGCTTGGATCTGAGCTCTGGAAACACCATATATTTT
CASSLDLSSGNTIYF
>TRBJ1-5|.|TRBV4-2|.
TGTGCCAGCAGCCAAGATCAGGGCAATCAGCCCCAGCATTTT
CASSQDQGNQPQHF
>TRBJ2-7|.|TRBV6-5|TRBD1
TGTGCCAGCGGGGACAGCTACGAGCAGTACTTC
CASGDSYEQYF
>TRBJ2-7|.|TRBV6-5|TRBD1
TGTGCCAGCAGAGCCGGGACAGGCGACTACGAGCAGTACTTC
CASRAGTGDYEQYF
>TRBJ2-7|.|TRBV29-1|.
TGCAGCGTTGAATACCCTCAGGCGGGGGCTAAGAACGAGCAGTACTTC
CSVEYPQAGAKNEQYF
>TRBJ1-5|.|TRBV19|.
TGTGCCAGTAGTACATACCCCTCCGGTCAGCCCCAGCATTTT
CASSTYPSGQPQHF
>TRBJ2-7|few|TRBV4-3|TRBD1
TGCGCCAGCAGCCAACTAGGGGGGACAGGGGAAGACGAGCAGTACTTC
CASSQLGGTGEDEQYF
>TRBJ1-2|.|TRBV28|TRBD1
TGTGCCAGCAGTTTCCCCATAACTACAGGGGGCAGGGGCTACACCTTC
CASSFPITTGGRGYTF
>TRBJ2-1|.|TRBV13|.
TGTGCCAGCAGCCCCTGGGGGGACTCCTACAATGAGCAGTTCTTC
CASSPWGDSYNEQFF
>TRBJ2-1|once|TRBV5-1|TRBD2
TGCGCCAGCAAGAGACAGGGGGTAGCGGGAGGGTACAATGAGCAGTTCTTC
CASKRQGVAGGYNEQFF
>TRBJ2-7|.|TRBV10-2|TRBD1
TGCGCCAGCAGTGAACCCGGGACAGGGCCCTTAGAGCAGTACTTC
CASSEPGTGPLEQYF
>TRBJ2-1|once|TRBV18|.
TGTGCCAGCTCACGGCGGGGCTACTACAATGAGCAGTTCTTC
CASSRRGYYNEQFF
>TRBJ1-1|.|TRBV29-1|.
TGCAGCGTCGAAACAGGGAAAACGAACACTGAAGCTTTCTTT
CSVETGKTNTEAFF
>TRBJ1-5|.|TRBV5-5|TRBD1
TGTGCCAGCAGCCCGACAGGGCCCGGTCAGCCCCAGCATTTT
CASSPTGPGQPQHF
>TRBJ2-7|.|TRBV27|TRBD1
TGTGCCAGCAGTTTACGTGGACAGGGGTTCAACGAGCAGTACTTC
CASSLRGQGFNEQYF
>TRBJ2-5|few|TRBV7-3|TRBD2
TGTGCCAGCAGCTTAGGACTAGCGGGGGAGACCCAGTACTTC
CASSLGLAGETQYF
>TRBJ2-3|.|TRBV11-3|.
TGTGCCAGCAGCTCTGGCGGCCCTACAGATACGCAGTATTTT
CASSSGGPTDTQYF
>TRBJ2-2|.|TRBV19|.
TGTGCCAGTAAAGGCGGGATGGGCACCGGGGAGCTGTTTTTT
CASKGGMGTGELFF